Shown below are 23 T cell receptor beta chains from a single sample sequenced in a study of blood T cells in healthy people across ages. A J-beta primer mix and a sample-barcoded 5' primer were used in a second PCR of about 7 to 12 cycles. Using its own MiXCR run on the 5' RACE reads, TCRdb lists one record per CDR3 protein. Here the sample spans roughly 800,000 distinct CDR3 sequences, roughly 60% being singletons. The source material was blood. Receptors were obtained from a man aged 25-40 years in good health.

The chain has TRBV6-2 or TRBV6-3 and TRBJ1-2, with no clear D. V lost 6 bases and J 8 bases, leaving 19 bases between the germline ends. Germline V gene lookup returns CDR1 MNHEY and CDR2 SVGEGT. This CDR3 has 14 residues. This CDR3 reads CASRPAGDHLGYTF. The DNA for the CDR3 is TGTGCCAGCAGGCCTGCCGGAGATCACCTCGGCTACACCTTC.

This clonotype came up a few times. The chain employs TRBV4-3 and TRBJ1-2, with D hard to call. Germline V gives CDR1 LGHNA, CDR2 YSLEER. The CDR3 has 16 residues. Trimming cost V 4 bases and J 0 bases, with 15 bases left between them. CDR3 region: CASSRYHQPSNYGYTF. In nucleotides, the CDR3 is TGCGCCAGCAGCCGTTACCACCAACCTTCTAACTATGGCTACACCTTC.

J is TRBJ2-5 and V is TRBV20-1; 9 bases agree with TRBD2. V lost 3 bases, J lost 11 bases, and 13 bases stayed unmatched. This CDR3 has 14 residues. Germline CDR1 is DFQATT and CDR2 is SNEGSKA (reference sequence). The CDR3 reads CSASKREDLFKQYF. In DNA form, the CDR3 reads TGCAGTGCTAGTAAGCGGGAGGACCTATTTAAGCAGTACTTC.

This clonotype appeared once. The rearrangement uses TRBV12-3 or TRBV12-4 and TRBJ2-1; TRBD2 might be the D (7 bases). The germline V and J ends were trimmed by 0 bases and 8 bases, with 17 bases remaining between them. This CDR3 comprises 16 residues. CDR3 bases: TGTGCCAGCAGTTTAGCGGGGGGGCAGCTATTCGATGAGCAGTTCTTC. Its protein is CASSLAGGQLFDEQFF.

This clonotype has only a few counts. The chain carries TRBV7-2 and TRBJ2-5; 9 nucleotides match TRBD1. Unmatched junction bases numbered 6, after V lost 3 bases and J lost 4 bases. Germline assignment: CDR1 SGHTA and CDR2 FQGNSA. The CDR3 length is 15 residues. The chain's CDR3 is CASSFDRGDRETQYF. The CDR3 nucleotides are TGTGCCAGCAGCTTTGACAGGGGGGATCGAGAGACCCAGTACTTC.

The CDR3 coding sequence is TGTGCCAGCAGCCAAGGTACAGAAAATCAGCCCCAGCATTTT. Translated: CASSQGTENQPQHF. The chain has TRBV4-2 and TRBJ1-5; D not resolved. The germline V gene encodes CDR1 LGHNA and CDR2 YNFKEQ. Trimming cost V 1 base and J 4 bases, with 8 bases left between them. The CDR3 extends over 14 amino acids.

The CDR3 here is CSAFEGVFTEAFF. The CDR3 DNA is TGCAGTGCTTTTGAGGGGGTCTTCACTGAAGCTTTCTTT. V and J are TRBV20-1 and TRBJ1-1; the D gene is possibly TRBD1 (6 bases). Trimming shortened V by 5 bases and J by 4 bases, and 14 bases separated the two germline ends. There are 13 residues in the CDR3. In germline, CDR1 is DFQATT, CDR2 SNEGSKA (reference sequence).

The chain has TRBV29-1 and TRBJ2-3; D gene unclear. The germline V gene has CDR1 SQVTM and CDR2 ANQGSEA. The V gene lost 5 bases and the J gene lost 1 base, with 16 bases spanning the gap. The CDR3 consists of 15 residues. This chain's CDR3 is CSVPGRFRGTDTQYF. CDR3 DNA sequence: TGCAGCGTTCCAGGCCGGTTTAGAGGCACAGATACGCAGTATTTT.

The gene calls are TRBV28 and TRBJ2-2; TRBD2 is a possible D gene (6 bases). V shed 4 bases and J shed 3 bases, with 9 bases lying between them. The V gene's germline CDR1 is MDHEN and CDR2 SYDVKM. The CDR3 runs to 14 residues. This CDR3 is CASSWWGDTGELFF. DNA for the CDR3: TGTGCCAGCAGTTGGTGGGGGGACACCGGGGAGCTGTTTTTT.

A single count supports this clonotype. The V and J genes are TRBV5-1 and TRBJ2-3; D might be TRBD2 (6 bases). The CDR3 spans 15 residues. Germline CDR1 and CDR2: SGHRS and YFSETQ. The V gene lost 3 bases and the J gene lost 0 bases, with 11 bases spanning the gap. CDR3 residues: CASSSYSGSTDTQYF. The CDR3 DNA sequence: TGCGCCAGCAGCTCCTACAGCGGGAGCACAGATACGCAGTATTTT. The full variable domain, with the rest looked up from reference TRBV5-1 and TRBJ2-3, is KAGVTQTPRYLIKTRGQQVTLSCSPISGHRSVSWYQQTPGQGLQFLFEYFSETQRNKGNFPGRFSGRQFSNSRSEMNVSTLELGDSALYLCASSSYSGSTDTQYFGPGTRLTVL.

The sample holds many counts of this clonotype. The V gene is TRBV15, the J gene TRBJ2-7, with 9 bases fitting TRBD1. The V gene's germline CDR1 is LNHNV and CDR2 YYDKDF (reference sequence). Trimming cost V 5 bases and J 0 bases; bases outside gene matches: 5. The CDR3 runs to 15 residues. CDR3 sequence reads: CATSADRGSSYEQYF. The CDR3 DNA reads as TGTGCCACCAGCGCGGACAGGGGAAGCTCCTACGAGCAGTACTTC.

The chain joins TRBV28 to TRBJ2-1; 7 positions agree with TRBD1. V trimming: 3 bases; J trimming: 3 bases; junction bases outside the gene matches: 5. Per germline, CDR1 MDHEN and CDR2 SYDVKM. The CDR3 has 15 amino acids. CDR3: CASSLGSGGYNEQFF. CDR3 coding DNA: TGTGCCAGCAGTTTGGGGTCAGGGGGCTACAATGAGCAGTTCTTC.

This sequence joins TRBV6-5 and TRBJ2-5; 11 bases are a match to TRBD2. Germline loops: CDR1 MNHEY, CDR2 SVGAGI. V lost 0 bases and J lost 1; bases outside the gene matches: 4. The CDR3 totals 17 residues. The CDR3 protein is CASSYSGLAGGQETQYF. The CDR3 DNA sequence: TGTGCCAGCAGTTACTCAGGCCTAGCGGGAGGCCAAGAGACCCAGTACTTC.

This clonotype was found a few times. CDR3 loop: CSARARPSNTAGYTF. The DNA of the CDR3 is TGCAGTGCTCGCGCCCGGCCGTCTAACACCGCTGGCTACACCTTC. The chain couples TRBV20-1 to TRBJ1-2; D is uncertain. CDR1 is DFQATT, CDR2 SNEGSKA, per germline (reference sequence). This CDR3 contains 15 residues. V lost 5 bases and J 7 bases, leaving 23 bases between the germline ends.

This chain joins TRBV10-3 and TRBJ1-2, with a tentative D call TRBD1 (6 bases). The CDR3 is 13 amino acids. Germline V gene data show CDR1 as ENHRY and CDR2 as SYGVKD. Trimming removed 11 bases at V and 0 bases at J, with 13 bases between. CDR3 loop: CAVYRDSNYGYTF. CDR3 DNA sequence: TGTGCCGTGTACAGGGATTCTAACTATGGCTACACCTTC.

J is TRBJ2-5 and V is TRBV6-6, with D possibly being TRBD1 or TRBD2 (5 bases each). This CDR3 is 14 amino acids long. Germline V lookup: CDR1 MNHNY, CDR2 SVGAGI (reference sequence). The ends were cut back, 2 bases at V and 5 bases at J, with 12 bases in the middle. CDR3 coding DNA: TGTGCCAGCAGTTACACCGGGGCGGCGGAGACCCAGTACTTC. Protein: CASSYTGAAETQYF.

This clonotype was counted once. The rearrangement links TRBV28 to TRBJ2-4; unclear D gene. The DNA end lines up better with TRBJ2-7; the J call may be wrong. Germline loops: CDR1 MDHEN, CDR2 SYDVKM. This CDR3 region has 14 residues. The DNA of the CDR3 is TGTGCCAGCAGTCCAAGTCCAGAGCTCTCCGAGCAGTACTTC. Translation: CASSPSPELSEQYF.

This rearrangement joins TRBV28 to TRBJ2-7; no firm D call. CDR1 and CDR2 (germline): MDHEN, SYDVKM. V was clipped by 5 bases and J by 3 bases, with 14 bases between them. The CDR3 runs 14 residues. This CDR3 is CASSPADGVYEQYF. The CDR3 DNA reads TGTGCCAGCAGTCCCGCGGACGGAGTCTACGAGCAGTACTTC.

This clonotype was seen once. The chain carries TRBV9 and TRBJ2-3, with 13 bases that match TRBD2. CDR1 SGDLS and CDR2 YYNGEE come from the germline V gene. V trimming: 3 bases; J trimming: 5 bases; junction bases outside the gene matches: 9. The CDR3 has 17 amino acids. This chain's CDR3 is CASSDQTSGRSVDTQYF. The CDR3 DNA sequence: TGTGCCAGCAGCGACCAGACTAGCGGGAGGTCGGTAGATACGCAGTATTTT. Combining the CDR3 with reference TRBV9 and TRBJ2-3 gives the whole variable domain DSGVTQTPKHLITATGQRVTLRCSPRSGDLSVYWYQQSLDQGLQFLIQYYNGEERAKGNILERFSAQQFPDLHSELNLSSLELGDSALYFCASSDQTSGRSVDTQYFGPGTRLTVL.

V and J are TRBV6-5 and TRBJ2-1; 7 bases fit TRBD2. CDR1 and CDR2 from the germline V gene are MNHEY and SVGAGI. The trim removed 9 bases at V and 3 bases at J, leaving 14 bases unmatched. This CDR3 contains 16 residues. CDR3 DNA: TGTGCCAGTAGATCTCAGGCAGGGAGGGTCTACAATGAGCAGTTCTTC. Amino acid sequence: CASRSQAGRVYNEQFF.

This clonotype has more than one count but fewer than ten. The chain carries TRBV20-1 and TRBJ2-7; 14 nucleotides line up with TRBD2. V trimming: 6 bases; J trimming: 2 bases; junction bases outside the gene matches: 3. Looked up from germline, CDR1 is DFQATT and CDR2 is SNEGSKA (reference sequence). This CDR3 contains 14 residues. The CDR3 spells CSARLAGGPYEQYF. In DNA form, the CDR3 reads TGCAGTGCAAGACTAGCGGGAGGGCCCTACGAGCAGTACTTC.

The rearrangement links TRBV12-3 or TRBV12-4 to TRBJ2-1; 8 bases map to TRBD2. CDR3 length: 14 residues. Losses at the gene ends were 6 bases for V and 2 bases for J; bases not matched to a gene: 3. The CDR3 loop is CASRGTRTYNEQFF. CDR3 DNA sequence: TGTGCCAGCAGAGGGACTAGGACCTACAATGAGCAGTTCTTC.

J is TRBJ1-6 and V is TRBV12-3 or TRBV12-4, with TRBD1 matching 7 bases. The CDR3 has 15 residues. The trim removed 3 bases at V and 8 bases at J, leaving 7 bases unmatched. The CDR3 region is CASSFRLTGDSPLHF. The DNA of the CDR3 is TGTGCCAGCAGTTTCCGGTTAACAGGGGATTCACCCCTCCACTTT.